This T cell receptor (beta chain) was obtained from a study of blood T cells in healthy people across ages. A J-beta primer mix and a sample-barcoded 5' primer were used in a second PCR of about 7 to 12 cycles. A single record per CDR3 protein comes from TCRdb applying MiXCR to the 5' RACE reads. The profile covers nearly 1 million distinct CDR3 sequences, with roughly half appearing a single time and 20% to 25% taken by the ten largest. The V and J ends lost 6 bases and 1 base respectively, with 16 bases between them. Germline values: CDR1 SNHLY, CDR2 FYNNEI. This CDR3 has 15 amino acids. The source material was blood. This chain uses TRBV2 with TRBJ2-7, with D perhaps matching TRBD2 (6 bases). The clonotype comes from a woman aged 55-70 years in good health. The CDR3 sequence is CASRATSLYSYEQYF. CDR3 coding DNA: TGTGCCAGCAGAGCTACTAGCCTTTATTCCTACGAGCAGTACTTC.